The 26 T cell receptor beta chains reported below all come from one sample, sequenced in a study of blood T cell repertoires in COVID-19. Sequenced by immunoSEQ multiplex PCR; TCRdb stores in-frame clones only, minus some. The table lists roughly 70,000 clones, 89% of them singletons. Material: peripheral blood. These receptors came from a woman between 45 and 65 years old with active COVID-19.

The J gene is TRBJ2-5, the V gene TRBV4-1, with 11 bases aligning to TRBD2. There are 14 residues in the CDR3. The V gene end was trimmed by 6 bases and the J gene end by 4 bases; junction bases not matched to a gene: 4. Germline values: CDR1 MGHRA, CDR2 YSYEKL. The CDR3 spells CASSRLAGLETQYF. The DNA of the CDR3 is TGCGCCAGCAGTCGACTAGCGGGACTAGAGACCCAGTACTTC.

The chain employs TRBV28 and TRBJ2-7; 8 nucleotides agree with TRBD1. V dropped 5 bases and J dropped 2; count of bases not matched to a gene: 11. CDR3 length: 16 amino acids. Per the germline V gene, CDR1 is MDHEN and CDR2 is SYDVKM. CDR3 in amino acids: CASSPQSGTGPYEQYF. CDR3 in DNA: TGTGCCAGCAGTCCCCAATCCGGGACAGGTCCCTACGAGCAGTACTTC.

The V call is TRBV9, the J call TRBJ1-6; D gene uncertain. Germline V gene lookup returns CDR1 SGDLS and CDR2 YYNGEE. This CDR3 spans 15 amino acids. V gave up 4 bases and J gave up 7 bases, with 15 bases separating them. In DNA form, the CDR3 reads TGTGCCAGCAGCCCCAAGGAGGTAGAAAATTCACCCCTCCACTTT. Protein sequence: CASSPKEVENSPLHF.

The CDR3 nucleotides are TGTGCCAGCAGATTGACAGGGGGTGGCACAGATACGCAGTATTTT. Its protein is CASRLTGGGTDTQYF. The rearrangement uses TRBV7-3 and TRBJ2-3; 9 nucleotides agree with TRBD1. The CDR3 totals 15 residues. Per germline, CDR1 SGHTA and CDR2 FQGTGA. V was clipped by 6 bases and J by 1 base; unmatched bases: 5.

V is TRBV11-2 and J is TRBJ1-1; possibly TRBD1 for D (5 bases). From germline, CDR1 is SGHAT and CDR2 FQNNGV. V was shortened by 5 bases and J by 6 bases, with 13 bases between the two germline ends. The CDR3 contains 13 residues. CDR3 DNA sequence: TGTGCCAGCAGCCGCACGGGGGTCCCTGAAGCTTTCTTT. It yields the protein CASSRTGVPEAFF.

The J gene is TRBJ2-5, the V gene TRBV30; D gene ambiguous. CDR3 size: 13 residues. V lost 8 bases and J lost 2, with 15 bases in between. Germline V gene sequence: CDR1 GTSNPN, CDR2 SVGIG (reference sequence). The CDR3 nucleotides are TGTGCCCGCGGCGCGGAAAAACAAGAGACCCAGTACTTC. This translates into CARGAEKQETQYF.

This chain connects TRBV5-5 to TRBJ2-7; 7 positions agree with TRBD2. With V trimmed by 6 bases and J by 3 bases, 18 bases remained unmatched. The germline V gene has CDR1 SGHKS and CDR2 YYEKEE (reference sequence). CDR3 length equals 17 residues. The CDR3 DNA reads TGTGCCAGCACCGGGGAGGGACCATTCAAAAACAGCTACGAGCAGTACTTC. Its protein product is CASTGEGPFKNSYEQYF.

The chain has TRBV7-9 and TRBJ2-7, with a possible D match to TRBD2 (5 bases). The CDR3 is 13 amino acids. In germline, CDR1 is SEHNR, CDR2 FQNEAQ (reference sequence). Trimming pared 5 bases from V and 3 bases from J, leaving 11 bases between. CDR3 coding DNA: TGTGCCAGCAGCCGGACTTCTGACTACGAGCAGTACTTC. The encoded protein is CASSRTSDYEQYF.

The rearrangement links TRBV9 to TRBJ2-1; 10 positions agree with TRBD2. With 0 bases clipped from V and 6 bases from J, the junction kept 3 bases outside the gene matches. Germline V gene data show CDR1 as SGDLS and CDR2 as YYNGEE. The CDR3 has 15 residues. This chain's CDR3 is CASSVASGSSNEQFF. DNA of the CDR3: TGTGCCAGCAGCGTAGCTAGCGGGAGCTCCAATGAGCAGTTCTTC.

CDR3 protein: CASSRGGRGETQYF. For the CDR3, the DNA is TGTGCCAGCAGCCGGGGGGGGCGCGGGGAGACCCAGTACTTC. V gene TRBV27 combines with J gene TRBJ2-5; TRBD2 matches at 8 bases. Germline V gene sequence: CDR1 MNHEY, CDR2 SMNVEV (reference sequence). The CDR3 spans 14 residues. The junction had 8 bases not matched to a gene; V was cut back by 6 bases and J by 5 bases.

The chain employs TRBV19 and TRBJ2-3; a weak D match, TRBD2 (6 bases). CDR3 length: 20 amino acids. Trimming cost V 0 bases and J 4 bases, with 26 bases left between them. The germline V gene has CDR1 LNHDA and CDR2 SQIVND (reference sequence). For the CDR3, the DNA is TGTGCCAGTAGTATAGATTTATGGAGGGGCCTAGCTGCGGCGGCAGATACGCAGTATTTT. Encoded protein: CASSIDLWRGLAAAADTQYF. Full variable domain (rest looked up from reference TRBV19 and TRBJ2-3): DGGITQSPKYLFRKEGQNVTLSCEQNLNHDAMYWYRQDPGQGLRLIYYSQIVNDFQKGDIAEGYSVSREKKESFPLTVTSAQKNPTAFYLCASSIDLWRGLAAAADTQYFGPGTRLTVL.

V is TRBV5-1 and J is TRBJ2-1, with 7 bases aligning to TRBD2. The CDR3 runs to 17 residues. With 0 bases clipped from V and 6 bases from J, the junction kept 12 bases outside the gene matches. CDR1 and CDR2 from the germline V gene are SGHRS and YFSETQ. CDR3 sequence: CASSLDGGSLSRNEQFF. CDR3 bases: TGCGCCAGCAGCTTGGACGGCGGGAGCCTTTCTCGCAATGAGCAGTTCTTC.

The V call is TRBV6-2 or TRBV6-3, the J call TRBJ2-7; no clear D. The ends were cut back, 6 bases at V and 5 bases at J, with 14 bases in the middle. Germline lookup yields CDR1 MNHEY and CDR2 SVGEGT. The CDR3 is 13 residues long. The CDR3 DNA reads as TGTGCCAGCAGCCAAAGTCGGAGCAACGAGCAGTACTTC. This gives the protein CASSQSRSNEQYF.

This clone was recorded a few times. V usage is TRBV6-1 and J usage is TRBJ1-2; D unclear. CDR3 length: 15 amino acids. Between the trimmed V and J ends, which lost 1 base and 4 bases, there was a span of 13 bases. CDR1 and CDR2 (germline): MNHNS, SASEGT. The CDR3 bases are TGTGCCAGCAGTGAAGAAAGGTGGCGGAGCTATGGCTACACCTTC. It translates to CASSEERWRSYGYTF.

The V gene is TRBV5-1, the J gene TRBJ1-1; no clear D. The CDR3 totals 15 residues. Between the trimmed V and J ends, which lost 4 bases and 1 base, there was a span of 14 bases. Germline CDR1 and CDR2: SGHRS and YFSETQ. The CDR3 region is CASSPGSSGNTEAFF. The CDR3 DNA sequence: TGCGCCAGCAGCCCCGGGTCTTCCGGGAACACTGAAGCTTTCTTT.

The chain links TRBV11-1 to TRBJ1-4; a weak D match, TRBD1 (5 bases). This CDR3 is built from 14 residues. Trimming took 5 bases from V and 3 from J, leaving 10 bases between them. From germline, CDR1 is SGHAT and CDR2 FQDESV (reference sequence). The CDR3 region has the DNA TGTGCCAGCAGCCGACAGCTGTCTAATGAAAAACTGTTTTTT. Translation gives CASSRQLSNEKLFF.

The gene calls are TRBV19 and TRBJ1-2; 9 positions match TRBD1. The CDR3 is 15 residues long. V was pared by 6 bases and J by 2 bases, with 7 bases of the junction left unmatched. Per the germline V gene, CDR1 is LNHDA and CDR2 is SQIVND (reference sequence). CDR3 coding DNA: TGTGCCAGTAGGCCCAGACAGGGGGGGAACTATGGCTACACCTTC. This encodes CASRPRQGGNYGYTF.

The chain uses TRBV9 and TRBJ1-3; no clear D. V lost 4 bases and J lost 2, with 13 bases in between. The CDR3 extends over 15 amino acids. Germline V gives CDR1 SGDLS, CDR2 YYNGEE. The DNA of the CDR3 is TGTGCCAGCAGCACGCGGAGTCGCCCTGGAAACACCATATATTTT. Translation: CASSTRSRPGNTIYF.

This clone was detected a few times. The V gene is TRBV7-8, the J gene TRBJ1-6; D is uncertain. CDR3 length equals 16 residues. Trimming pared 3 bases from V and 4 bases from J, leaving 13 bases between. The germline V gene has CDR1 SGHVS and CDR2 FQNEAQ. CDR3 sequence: CASSLDGNGYNSPLHF. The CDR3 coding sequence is TGTGCCAGCAGCTTGGACGGGAATGGGTATAATTCACCCCTCCACTTT.

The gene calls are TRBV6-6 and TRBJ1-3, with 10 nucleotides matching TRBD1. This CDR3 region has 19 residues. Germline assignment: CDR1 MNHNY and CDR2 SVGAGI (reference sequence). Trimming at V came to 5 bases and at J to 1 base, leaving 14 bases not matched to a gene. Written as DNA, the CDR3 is TGTGCCAGCAGTCCCGGACAGGGGGTGCCCTTGCAATCTGGAAACACCATATATTTT. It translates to CASSPGQGVPLQSGNTIYF.

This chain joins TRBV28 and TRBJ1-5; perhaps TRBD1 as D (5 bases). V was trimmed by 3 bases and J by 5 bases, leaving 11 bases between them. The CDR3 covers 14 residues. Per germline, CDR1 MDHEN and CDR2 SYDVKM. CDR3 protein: CASSFVDTDQPQHF. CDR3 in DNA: TGTGCCAGCAGTTTCGTGGACACCGATCAGCCCCAGCATTTT.

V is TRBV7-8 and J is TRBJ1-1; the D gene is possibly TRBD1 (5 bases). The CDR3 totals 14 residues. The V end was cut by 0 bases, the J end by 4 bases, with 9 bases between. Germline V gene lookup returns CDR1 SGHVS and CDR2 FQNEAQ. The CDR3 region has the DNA TGTGCCAGCAGCTTAGCTCGGCAGGGCACTGAAGCTTTCTTT. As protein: CASSLARQGTEAFF.

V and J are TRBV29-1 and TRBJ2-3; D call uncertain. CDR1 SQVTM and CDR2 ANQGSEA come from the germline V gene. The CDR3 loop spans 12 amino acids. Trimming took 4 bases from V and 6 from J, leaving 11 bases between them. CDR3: CSVVRGADTQYF. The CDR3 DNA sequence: TGCAGCGTTGTGCGTGGAGCGGATACGCAGTATTTT.

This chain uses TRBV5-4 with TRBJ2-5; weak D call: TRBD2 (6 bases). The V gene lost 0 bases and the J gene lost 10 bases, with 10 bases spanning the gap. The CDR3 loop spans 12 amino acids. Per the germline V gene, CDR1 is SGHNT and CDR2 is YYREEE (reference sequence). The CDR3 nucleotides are TGTGCCAGCAGCTTGGCGGGAGAGGACCAGTACTTC. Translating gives CASSLAGEDQYF.

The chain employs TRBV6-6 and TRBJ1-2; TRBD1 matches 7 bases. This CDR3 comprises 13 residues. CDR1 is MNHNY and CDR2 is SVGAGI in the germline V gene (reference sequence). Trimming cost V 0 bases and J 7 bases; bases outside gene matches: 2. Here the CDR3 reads CASSYSTGVGYTF. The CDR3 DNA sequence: TGTGCCAGCAGTTACTCCACAGGGGTTGGCTACACCTTC.

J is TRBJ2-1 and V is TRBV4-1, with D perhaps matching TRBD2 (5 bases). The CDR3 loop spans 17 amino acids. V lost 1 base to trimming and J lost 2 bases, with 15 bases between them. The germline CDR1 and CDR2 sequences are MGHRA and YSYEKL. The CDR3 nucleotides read TGCGCCAGCAGCCAAGGGCGGGCCAGGTCGGCCTACAATGAGCAGTTCTTC. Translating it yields CASSQGRARSAYNEQFF.